The sequence of this TCR beta chain was determined in a study of glioma-infiltrating T cells. Details on this clonotype: A much larger clone differs from this one at a single base, so this may be a read error.

Amplification of TCR alpha and beta CDR3 regions from RNA used iRepertoire nested multiplex PCR. For one-step reverse transcription and amplification, 100-400 ng of tissue mRNA or PBMC total RNA was used. TCRdb reprocessed the multiplex PCR reads with MiXCR, giving one entry per CDR3 protein. The table shows some 93,000 distinct CDR3 sequences, with 35% to 50% occurring only once. The V gene's germline CDR1 is KGHSH and CDR2 LQKENI. The length of the CDR3 is 17 residues. What was sequenced was glioma tissue, nonneoplastic brain tissue, or PBMCs (not recorded which). The receptor was isolated from a human donor with low-grade glioma or glioblastoma, undergoing nonglioma brain surgery, or in good health (not recorded which). V and J are TRBV18 and TRBJ1-4; D may be TRBD1 (5 bases). The CDR3 reads CTSSPYILQGLDEKLFF. CDR3 DNA sequence: TGTACCAGCTCACCATATATCCTGCAGGGATTGGATGAAAAACTGTTTTTT.